Following are 24 T cell receptor beta chains from one sample sequenced in a study of cytomegalovirus exposure and HLA in healthy donors. The PCR ran on 60 Vbeta and 13 Jbeta primers. This table comes from immunoSEQ multiplex PCR, and its TCRdb copy is limited to in-frame clones, with some not included. Recorded for this sample: 30,000 to 45,000 clones. The specimen was PBMCs. Every receptor here comes from a middle-aged man in good health and CMV-seropositive.

In DNA form, the CDR3 reads TGTGCCAGCAGTGGACGGACTCCTCCAAGTCAGTACTTC. Its translation: CASSGRTPPSQYF. The rearrangement links TRBV6-1 to TRBJ2-5; D possibly corresponds to TRBD2 (5 bases). The CDR3 totals 13 residues. V was trimmed by 4 bases and J by 11 bases, leaving 17 bases between them. Germline CDR1 reads MNHNS; CDR2 reads SASEGT.

The CDR3 loop is CASSLGGVRGNTEAFF. CDR3 nucleotides: TGCGCCAGCAGTCTCGGGGGAGTACGGGGGAACACTGAAGCTTTCTTT. This sequence joins TRBV10-1 and TRBJ1-1; possibly TRBD1 for D (5 bases). This CDR3 comprises 16 residues. The V gene lost 5 bases and the J gene lost 1 base, with 17 bases spanning the gap. The germline V gene has CDR1 WNHNN and CDR2 SYGVQD (reference sequence).

The rearrangement links TRBV5-6 to TRBJ2-1, with a weak D call TRBD1 (6 bases). CDR3 length: 14 residues. The germline gives CDR1 SGHDT, CDR2 YYEEEE. V lost 4 bases, J lost 10 bases, and 18 bases lay in between. The CDR3 spells CASSPVGLRGEQFF. CDR3 in DNA: TGTGCCAGCAGCCCCGTGGGGCTTAGGGGGGAGCAGTTCTTC.

This chain connects TRBV7-2 to TRBJ2-3, with D maybe TRBD2 (5 bases). The CDR3 has 14 amino acids. V was trimmed by 1 base and J by 1 base, leaving 6 bases between them. Germline V gene sequence: CDR1 SGHTA, CDR2 FQGNSA. CDR3 sequence reads: CASSLVGGTDTQYF. CDR3 nucleotide sequence: TGTGCCAGCAGCTTAGTGGGAGGCACAGATACGCAGTATTTT.

V is TRBV5-4 and J is TRBJ2-3; D perhaps matches TRBD1 (6 bases). The V gene lost 5 bases and the J gene lost 0 bases, with 7 bases spanning the gap. Germline lookup yields CDR1 SGHNT and CDR2 YYREEE (reference sequence). The CDR3 is 13 residues long. The CDR3 region has the DNA TGTGCCAGCAGAGGACAGAGCACAGATACGCAGTATTTT. Encoded protein: CASRGQSTDTQYF.

CDR3 sequence reads: CASSNLEQFF. The CDR3 nucleotides read TGTGCCAGCAGCAACCTTGAGCAGTTCTTC. This chain joins TRBV21-1 and TRBJ2-1; TRBD2, the table's D call, lacks a check against the DNA. TRBV21-1 counts as a pseudogene. CDR3 length: 10 residues.

This chain joins TRBV18 and TRBJ2-3; TRBD2 matches 9 bases. CDR1 is KGHSH, CDR2 LQKENI, per germline. The trim removed 3 bases at V and 3 bases at J, leaving 10 bases unmatched. This CDR3 region has 17 residues. CDR3: CASSPGLAGVTTDTQYF. CDR3 DNA sequence: TGTGCCAGCTCACCGGGCTTAGCGGGAGTTACGACAGATACGCAGTATTTT.

The chain uses TRBV12-5 and TRBJ2-7; weak D call: TRBD1 (5 bases). Trimming shortened V by 4 bases and J by 7 bases, and 8 bases separated the two germline ends. This CDR3 contains 11 residues. CDR1 LGHNT and CDR2 FRNRAP come from the germline V gene. The CDR3 here is CASGSQVEQYF. Here the CDR3 DNA reads TGTGCTAGTGGTTCACAGGTGGAGCAGTACTTC.

The chain has TRBV11-1 and TRBJ1-6; 7 nucleotides match TRBD1. The V and J ends lost 5 bases and 5 bases, in that order; junction bases with no gene match: 3. CDR1 is SGHAT and CDR2 is FQDESV in the germline V gene (reference sequence). There are 14 residues in the CDR3. Here the CDR3 reads CASSLDRNNSPLHF. The CDR3 DNA follows: TGTGCCAGCAGCCTGGACAGGAATAATTCACCCCTCCACTTT. Full variable domain (missing parts from reference TRBV11-1 and TRBJ1-6): EAEVAQSPRYKITEKSQAVAFWCDPISGHATLYWYRQILGQGPELLVQFQDESVVDDSQLPKDRFSAERLKGVDSTLKIQPAELGDSAMYLCASSLDRNNSPLHFGNGTRLTVT.

The chain carries TRBV6-1 and TRBJ1-2; no reliable D call. The V gene lost 5 bases and the J gene lost 2 bases, with 15 bases spanning the gap. This CDR3 contains 15 residues. Per the germline V gene, CDR1 is MNHNS and CDR2 is SASEGT. The CDR3 DNA follows: TGTGCCAGCAGTCTTATGGGCAAAACCAACTATGGCTACACCTTC. Amino acids: CASSLMGKTNYGYTF.

The V gene is TRBV6-4, the J gene TRBJ2-3; 13 nucleotides align to TRBD2. V lost 5 bases to trimming and J lost 4 bases; unmatched junction nucleotides: 3. The CDR3 length is 15 residues. Germline CDR1 MRHNA, CDR2 SNTAGT. The CDR3 loop reads CASSQLAGGADTQYF. As DNA, the CDR3 is TGTGCCAGCAGTCAACTAGCGGGAGGGGCAGATACGCAGTATTTT.

The chain links TRBV9 to TRBJ2-1; 10 bases fit TRBD2. V lost 7 bases and J lost 3; bases outside the gene matches: 7. This CDR3 has 15 residues. The germline gives CDR1 SGDLS, CDR2 YYNGEE. In DNA form, the CDR3 reads TGTGCCAGCTACCCCGGACTAGCGGACTACAATGAGCAGTTCTTC. Its protein product is CASYPGLADYNEQFF.

The chain carries TRBV7-2 and TRBJ2-7, with 10 bases aligning to TRBD2. This CDR3 region has 15 residues. Germline trimming cut 1 base from V and 7 bases from J; bases unmatched to any gene: 7. Germline-derived CDR1 and CDR2 are SGHTA and FQGNSA. The CDR3 coding sequence is TGTGCCAGCAGCTTAGAGCGGGAGGGCCGGGATGAGCAGTACTTC. Its protein is CASSLEREGRDEQYF.

The chain uses TRBV6-7 and TRBJ1-1; D not certain. TRBV6-7 belongs to the ORF category, with a function that is uncertain. V was trimmed by 2 bases and J by 1 base, leaving 5 bases between them. The CDR3 is made up of 13 amino acids. CDR3 sequence reads: CASSYRGNTEAFF. The CDR3 coding sequence is TGTGCCAGCAGTTACCGGGGGAACACTGAAGCTTTCTTT.

The V and J genes are TRBV9 and TRBJ2-1; tentatively, D is TRBD2 (6 bases). Trimming removed 6 bases at V and 5 bases at J, with 12 bases between. Germline loops: CDR1 SGDLS, CDR2 YYNGEE. This CDR3 is 13 amino acids long. The CDR3 DNA reads TGTGCCAGCACCCCTAGCGTCAACAATGAGCAGTTCTTC. This sequence encodes CASTPSVNNEQFF.

This sequence joins TRBV7-2 and TRBJ1-2, with 10 bases that match TRBD1. V lost 5 bases and J lost 8; bases outside the gene matches: 8. CDR3 length equals 14 residues. Germline V gene lookup returns CDR1 SGHTA and CDR2 FQGNSA. CDR3 sequence reads: CASSRDRGSVGYTF. CDR3 bases: TGTGCCAGCAGCCGGGACAGGGGATCGGTCGGCTACACCTTC.

This chain's CDR3 is CAWSVQGHQPQHF. DNA of the CDR3: TGTGCCTGGAGTGTACAGGGCCACCAGCCCCAGCATTTT. V usage is TRBV30 and J usage is TRBJ1-5; TRBD1 might be the D (6 bases). Trimming removed 0 bases from V and 7 bases from J, with 10 bases in between. CDR3 length equals 13 residues. Germline V lookup: CDR1 GTSNPN, CDR2 SVGIG (reference sequence).

The chain links TRBV6-5 to TRBJ1-1, with D unclear. CDR3 size: 13 residues. The germline CDR1 and CDR2 sequences are MNHEY and SVGAGI. V was cut by 5 bases and J by 8 bases, with 15 bases left in between. The CDR3 nucleotides are TGTGCCAGCAGTCACCCGGAGGCCGGAGAAGCTTTCTTT. Residues: CASSHPEAGEAFF.

This sequence joins TRBV11-2 and TRBJ1-1, with 11 positions matching TRBD1. The trim removed 7 bases at V and 4 bases at J, leaving 5 bases unmatched. Germline lookup yields CDR1 SGHAT and CDR2 FQNNGV. CDR3 length: 14 amino acids. The CDR3 loop reads CASNSGTGGTEAFF. DNA for the CDR3: TGTGCCAGCAACTCCGGGACAGGGGGCACTGAAGCTTTCTTT.

J is TRBJ2-3 and V is TRBV30, with D perhaps TRBD1 (5 bases). The CDR3 runs to 15 residues. CDR1 and CDR2 from the germline V gene are GTSNPN and SVGIG (reference sequence). The V end lost 3 bases, the J end lost 5 bases, and 18 bases lay between the germline ends. The DNA for the CDR3 is TGTGCCTGGAGCGGCCTTTGGGGCCAGAGAGATACGCAGTATTTT. It encodes CAWSGLWGQRDTQYF.

The chain recombines TRBV10-3 with TRBJ2-7; 11 positions agree with TRBD1. Germline loops: CDR1 ENHRY, CDR2 SYGVKD. Unmatched junction bases numbered 4, after V lost 8 bases and J lost 1 base. The CDR3 runs to 14 residues. CDR3 in DNA: TGTGCCATCGGGGACAGGGGGAGGTCCTACGAGCAGTACTTC. Protein sequence: CAIGDRGRSYEQYF.

The DNA for the CDR3 is TGTGCCAGCAGCTTCGACAGGGGAGGTGAAAAACTGTTTTTT. It codes for CASSFDRGGEKLFF. V is TRBV7-9 and J is TRBJ1-4; TRBD1 agrees at 8 bases. The CDR3 spans 14 residues. Germline CDR1 SEHNR, CDR2 FQNEAQ (reference sequence). The V and J ends lost 3 bases and 7 bases, in that order; junction bases with no gene match: 4.

DNA for the CDR3: TGTGCCAGCAGCGCTAGGACAGGGCCTGGGGCCAACGTCCTGACTTTC. Its translation: CASSARTGPGANVLTF. The chain uses TRBV2 and TRBJ2-6; 8 bases fit TRBD1. This CDR3 contains 16 residues. V lost 6 bases to trimming and J lost 2 bases; unmatched junction nucleotides: 6. The germline V gene encodes CDR1 SNHLY and CDR2 FYNNEI.

According to its frequency, this clone is medium-sized (0.01 to 0.1%). The sample has other DNA sequences that encode this CDR3 too. The chain combines TRBV19 with TRBJ2-1, with TRBD2 as a possible D gene (6 bases). Germline V lookup: CDR1 LNHDA, CDR2 SQIVND (reference sequence). The CDR3 spans 13 residues. Trimming left V 1 base short and J 8 bases short, with 9 bases between. The DNA of the CDR3 is TGTGCCAGTAGTATAGCCTGGGGGGATGAGCAGTTCTTC. Translated, it gives CASSIAWGDEQFF.